The 15 T cell receptor beta chains listed next were all sequenced from one sample in a study of T cell repertoires in cytomegalovirus infection. TCRdb re-called the reads through MiXCR, storing one row per CDR3 protein. The profile covers 150,000 to 200,000 distinct CDR3 sequences, with about 20% appearing a single time and approximately 2.9% taken by the ten largest. The sequencing input was PBMCs. These receptors were obtained from a human donor in good health (CMV status not recorded). Some clones in this sample may be carry-over from other donors' samples.

This clonotype was found a few times. This chain joins TRBV6-4 and TRBJ1-6, with 7 bases matching TRBD1. CDR1 MRHNA and CDR2 SNTAGT come from the germline V gene. V lost 0 bases and J lost 7; bases outside the gene matches: 3. The CDR3 is made up of 15 amino acids. DNA for the CDR3: TGTGCCAGCAGTGACTCCTCAGGGGGGAATTCACCCCTCCACTTT. It codes for CASSDSSGGNSPLHF.

This clonotype was seen only a few times. This chain connects TRBV20-1 to TRBJ2-1; tentatively, D is TRBD2 (6 bases). Germline values: CDR1 DFQATT, CDR2 SNEGSKA (reference sequence). The CDR3 extends over 16 amino acids. V was shortened by 3 bases and J by 6 bases, with 21 bases between the two germline ends. This CDR3 reads CSASGVSSVRLNEQFF. CDR3 sequence (DNA): TGCAGTGCTAGCGGCGTGTCTAGCGTCCGGCTCAATGAGCAGTTCTTC.

For this clonotype: A much larger clone is a single base away; this may be a read error. The chain uses TRBV7-9 and TRBJ1-5, with D possibly TRBD1 on 6 matching bases. V lost 2 bases, J lost 2 bases, and 13 bases lay in between. The CDR3 is 16 amino acids. Germline-derived CDR1 and CDR2 are SEHNR and FQNEAQ (reference sequence). The CDR3 nucleotides read TGTGCCAGCAGCTTATCCGGGTCAGGGGGCAATCAGCCCCAGCATTTT. Translation gives CASSLSGSGGNQPQHF.

This clonotype was counted only a few times. The rearrangement joins TRBV12-3 or TRBV12-4 to TRBJ1-5; TRBD1 might be the D (6 bases). Between the trimmed V and J ends, which lost 1 base and 1 base, there was a span of 8 bases. The CDR3 sequence is 15 residues long. CDR3 in DNA: TGTGCCAGCAGTTTAGGGGGGGCAAGCAATCAGCCCCAGCATTTT. This codes for CASSLGGASNQPQHF.

In its sample, this clonotype was seen a few times. The rearrangement joins TRBV28 to TRBJ2-1; D unclear. Germline assignment: CDR1 MDHEN and CDR2 SYDVKM. Trimming shortened V by 4 bases and J by 10 bases, and 20 bases separated the two germline ends. This CDR3 is built from 15 residues. The CDR3: CASSSSLKFIREQFF. DNA for the CDR3: TGTGCCAGCAGTTCGTCCTTAAAATTCATCAGGGAGCAGTTCTTC.

This clonotype was observed a few times. This chain uses TRBV7-9 with TRBJ2-5; a weak D match, TRBD1 (6 bases). This CDR3 has 10 amino acids. Trimming took off 10 bases at V and 4 bases at J, with 7 bases between the two ends. Germline assignment: CDR1 SEHNR and CDR2 FQNEAQ (reference sequence). The DNA for the CDR3 is TGTGCCATACAGGGAGAGACCCAGTACTTC. It specifies CAIQGETQYF.

J is TRBJ1-3 and V is TRBV7-9; D is unclear. Germline V gene sequence: CDR1 SEHNR, CDR2 FQNEAQ (reference sequence). Trimming stripped 3 bases from V and 0 bases from J, with 9 bases between. The CDR3 consists of 15 residues. The CDR3 nucleotides are TGTGCCAGCAGCTTCGATACCTACTCTGGAAACACCATATATTTT. Amino acid sequence: CASSFDTYSGNTIYF.

This clonotype was seen many times. CDR3 sequence reads: CASGPPTGRRGDEQFF. In DNA, the CDR3 is TGTGCCAGCGGACCCCCGACAGGGCGGAGAGGCGATGAGCAGTTCTTC. V and J are TRBV6-6 and TRBJ2-1; 7 positions agree with TRBD1. V dropped 8 bases and J dropped 8; count of bases not matched to a gene: 18. Germline V gene lookup returns CDR1 MNHNY and CDR2 SVGAGI (reference sequence). This CDR3 is built from 16 residues.

The rearrangement joins TRBV28 to TRBJ2-1; D perhaps matches TRBD1 (6 bases). Trimming took off 2 bases at V and 7 bases at J, with 12 bases between the two ends. Germline CDR1 and CDR2: MDHEN and SYDVKM. The CDR3 is 14 amino acids. The CDR3 DNA sequence: TGTGCCAGCAGTTTAGCCCGCACAGGGAATGAGCAGTTCTTC. Encoded protein: CASSLARTGNEQFF.

For the CDR3, the DNA is TGTGCCAGCAGCAACATGACGGGACAGGGGGCCTTCCCAAGCTACGAGCAGTACTTC. Translation: CASSNMTGQGAFPSYEQYF. The V call is TRBV6-4, the J call TRBJ2-7; 12 positions match TRBD1. V dropped 6 bases and J dropped 3; count of bases not matched to a gene: 18. This CDR3 region has 19 residues. Germline V gene lookup returns CDR1 MRHNA and CDR2 SNTAGT.

In its sample, this clonotype was seen many times. J is TRBJ2-2 and V is TRBV7-3; D call uncertain. Germline values: CDR1 SGHTA, CDR2 FQGTGA. The ends were cut back, 5 bases at V and 4 bases at J, with 20 bases in the middle. This CDR3 has 17 residues. DNA for the CDR3: TGTGCCAGCAGCCCTGCTGGGCCAAGAGACCCCACCGGGGAGCTGTTTTTT. It translates to CASSPAGPRDPTGELFF. Drawing the rest from reference TRBV7-3 and TRBJ2-2, the complete variable domain is GAGVSQTPSNKVTEKGKYVELRCDPISGHTALYWYRQSLGQGPEFLIYFQGTGAADDSGLPNDRFFAVRPEGSVSTLKIQRTERGDSAVYLCASSPAGPRDPTGELFFGEGSRLTVL.

The CDR3 DNA follows: TGTGCCAGCAGCTTTACTAGCGGTTTCCCCACAGATACGCAGTATTTT. It codes for CASSFTSGFPTDTQYF. The rearrangement joins TRBV11-3 to TRBJ2-3, with 8 bases fitting TRBD2. Germline lookup yields CDR1 SGHNT and CDR2 YENEEA. J gave up 2 bases and V 3 bases, and 7 bases lay outside the gene matches. CDR3 size: 16 residues.

This chain joins TRBV19 and TRBJ1-1; no reliable D call. Germline V gene sequence: CDR1 LNHDA, CDR2 SQIVND (reference sequence). The CDR3 is 14 amino acids. The germline V and J ends were trimmed by 5 bases and 4 bases, with 14 bases remaining between them. The CDR3 spells CASSASLPSTEAFF. The DNA of the CDR3 is TGTGCCAGTAGTGCTTCCCTTCCGAGCACTGAAGCTTTCTTT.

The chain employs TRBV7-3 and TRBJ1-1; D gene ambiguous. V lost 0 bases, J lost 1 base, and 9 bases lay in between. Germline CDR1 is SGHTA and CDR2 is FQGTGA. This CDR3 is built from 15 residues. CDR3 sequence reads: CASSLTPGGNTEAFF. CDR3 nucleotides: TGTGCCAGCAGCTTAACGCCGGGAGGGAACACTGAAGCTTTCTTT.

In this sample, this clonotype turned up a few times. This sequence joins TRBV20-1 and TRBJ2-5; D is unresolved. The CDR3 length is 10 residues. Per the germline V gene, CDR1 is DFQATT and CDR2 is SNEGSKA (reference sequence). Trimming shortened V by 4 bases and J by 2 bases, and 2 bases separated the two germline ends. DNA of the CDR3: TGCAGTGCTACACAAGAGACCCAGTACTTC. It yields the protein CSATQETQYF.